The 15 T cell receptor beta chains below all came from one sample that was sequenced in a study of T-cell memory formation after mild COVID-19. TCRdb reprocessed the 5' RACE reads with MiXCR, giving one entry per CDR3 protein. The sample has approximately 290,000 distinct CDR3 sequences, 19% seen once. Sequences were obtained from PBMCs or a T cell subset sorted from them (not recorded which). The receptors were sampled from a young man who had mild COVID-19 (a few samples of this study predate the infection). Cell type and time point are not known.

The J gene is TRBJ1-2, the V gene TRBV2, with D uncertain. Germline V CDR1 and CDR2: SNHLY, FYNNEI. CDR3 size: 12 residues. Between the trimmed V and J ends, which lost 4 bases and 8 bases, there was a span of 11 bases. The CDR3 nucleotides are TGTGCCAGCAGTGTTGCGGGTTTGGGCTACACCTTC. This translates into CASSVAGLGYTF.

This clonotype was observed a few times. V is TRBV20-1 and J is TRBJ2-3; the D is unclear. V was trimmed by 7 bases and J by 5 bases, leaving 7 bases between them. In germline, CDR1 is DFQATT, CDR2 SNEGSKA (reference sequence). This CDR3 region has 10 residues. For the CDR3, the DNA is TGCAGTGTTTGGGGAGATACGCAGTATTTT. Translating it yields CSVWGDTQYF.

V usage is TRBV7-6 and J usage is TRBJ2-5, with TRBD2 identical over 7 bases. Germline V gene sequence: CDR1 SGHVS, CDR2 FNYEAQ. The trim removed 1 base at V and 10 bases at J, leaving 15 bases unmatched. The CDR3 has 16 residues. In nucleotides, the CDR3 is TGTGCCAGCAGCTTAGGAGAAGGGCTCCGGGCGGGGGACCAGTACTTC. Translated, it gives CASSLGEGLRAGDQYF.

The chain has TRBV18 and TRBJ1-1, with D maybe TRBD1 (5 bases). Germline CDR1 is KGHSH and CDR2 is LQKENI. CDR3 size: 15 residues. V was clipped by 1 base and J by 7 bases, with 16 bases between them. CDR3 region: CASSPRAGGEDEAFF. The CDR3 DNA is TGTGCCAGCTCACCACGTGCCGGGGGGGAAGATGAAGCTTTCTTT.

The gene calls are TRBV7-9 and TRBJ2-7, with TRBD1 matching over 7 bases. Germline V gene sequence: CDR1 SEHNR, CDR2 FQNEAQ (reference sequence). This CDR3 has 16 amino acids. Germline trimming cut 5 bases from V and 7 bases from J; bases unmatched to any gene: 17. The CDR3 nucleotides read TGTGCCAGCAGCCATACAGGGGCTAGAGGTTTCTGGGAGCAGTACTTC. Its translation: CASSHTGARGFWEQYF.

The gene calls are TRBV6-6 and TRBJ1-5, with a weak D call TRBD1 (6 bases). The germline CDR1 and CDR2 sequences are MNHNY and SVGAGI (reference sequence). The CDR3 runs to 16 residues. Trimming removed 5 bases from V and 6 bases from J, with 20 bases in between. The CDR3 is CASSVTGTTFSQPQHF. The CDR3 nucleotides read TGTGCCAGCAGTGTTACCGGGACAACTTTCAGTCAGCCCCAGCATTTT.

Only a few counts were recorded for this clonotype. The V call is TRBV6-2 or TRBV6-3, the J call TRBJ2-7; the D gene is possibly TRBD2 (5 bases). V gave up 5 bases and J gave up 3 bases, with 20 bases separating them. Germline V gene data show CDR1 as MNHEY and CDR2 as SVGEGT. CDR3 length equals 16 residues. CDR3 nucleotides: TGTGCCAGCAGTGGGGAGTGGGCCCGAGGGCTCTACGAGCAGTACTTC. Its translation is CASSGEWARGLYEQYF.

The chain couples TRBV29-1 to TRBJ1-1, with unresolved D. The CDR3 has 12 residues. V lost 2 bases and J lost 2, with 6 bases in between. The germline gives CDR1 SQVTM, CDR2 ANQGSEA. The CDR3 is CSVETSNTEAFF. The CDR3 DNA reads as TGCAGCGTTGAAACCAGCAACACTGAAGCTTTCTTT.

This chain links TRBV2 with TRBJ2-7; D unclear. Germline V gives CDR1 SNHLY, CDR2 FYNNEI. V gave up 3 bases and J gave up 0 bases, with 9 bases separating them. The CDR3 sequence is 14 residues long. Written as DNA, the CDR3 is TGTGCCAGCAGTGACGAGCTAGTCTCCTACGAGCAGTACTTC. It is translated as CASSDELVSYEQYF.

This clonotype has more than one count but fewer than ten. This chain links TRBV2 with TRBJ1-4; possibly TRBD1 for D (5 bases). The CDR3 spans 13 residues. CDR1 SNHLY and CDR2 FYNNEI come from the germline V gene. V gave up 8 bases and J gave up 4 bases, with 11 bases separating them. CDR3 DNA sequence: TGTGCCAGCCGGGGCGGGAGTAATGAAAAACTGTTTTTT. Protein product: CASRGGSNEKLFF.

The rearrangement joins TRBV5-1 to TRBJ2-1, with 11 bases aligning to TRBD1. The V gene end was trimmed by 4 bases and the J gene end by 6 bases; junction bases not matched to a gene: 6. The germline gives CDR1 SGHRS, CDR2 YFSETQ. The CDR3 runs to 15 residues. CDR3 DNA: TGCGCCAGCAGCCTCGGACAGGGGGCCGTCAATGAGCAGTTCTTC. This encodes CASSLGQGAVNEQFF.

This chain links TRBV20-1 with TRBJ2-7, with D unclear. CDR1 DFQATT and CDR2 SNEGSKA come from the germline V gene (reference sequence). The CDR3 totals 15 residues. The V and J ends lost 3 bases and 2 bases respectively, with 17 bases between them. The CDR3 loop reads CSARGQTLNPYEQYF. The CDR3 nucleotides are TGCAGTGCTAGGGGTCAGACGCTTAATCCCTACGAGCAGTACTTC.

Only a few counts were recorded for this clonotype. The chain couples TRBV27 to TRBJ2-3; 9 bases line up with TRBD1. Germline V lookup: CDR1 MNHEY, CDR2 SMNVEV (reference sequence). CDR3 size: 15 residues. After removal of 2 bases from V and 5 bases from J, the junction contained 5 bases not matched to a gene. CDR3 in DNA: TGTGCCAGCAGTTTAACACAGGGGGCGTTAGATACGCAGTATTTT. This sequence encodes CASSLTQGALDTQYF.

In its sample, this clonotype was seen many times. The V gene is TRBV7-2, the J gene TRBJ1-3; D is perhaps TRBD1 (5 bases). Per the germline V gene, CDR1 is SGHTA and CDR2 is FQGNSA. The V gene lost 4 bases and the J gene lost 2 bases, with 15 bases spanning the gap. This CDR3 has 16 amino acids. This CDR3 is CASSSYRRQAGNTIYF. CDR3 in DNA: TGTGCCAGCAGCTCCTACAGGAGGCAGGCTGGAAACACCATATATTTT.

This clonotype occurred a few times. The chain couples TRBV7-9 to TRBJ1-1, with 7 nucleotides matching TRBD1. CDR1 and CDR2 (germline): SEHNR, FQNEAQ (reference sequence). V was pared by 4 bases and J by 3 bases, with 11 bases of the junction left unmatched. This CDR3 contains 16 residues. The CDR3 DNA reads as TGTGCCAGCAGCTCGCCCCACAGGGGAACTGACACTGAAGCTTTCTTT. It encodes CASSSPHRGTDTEAFF.